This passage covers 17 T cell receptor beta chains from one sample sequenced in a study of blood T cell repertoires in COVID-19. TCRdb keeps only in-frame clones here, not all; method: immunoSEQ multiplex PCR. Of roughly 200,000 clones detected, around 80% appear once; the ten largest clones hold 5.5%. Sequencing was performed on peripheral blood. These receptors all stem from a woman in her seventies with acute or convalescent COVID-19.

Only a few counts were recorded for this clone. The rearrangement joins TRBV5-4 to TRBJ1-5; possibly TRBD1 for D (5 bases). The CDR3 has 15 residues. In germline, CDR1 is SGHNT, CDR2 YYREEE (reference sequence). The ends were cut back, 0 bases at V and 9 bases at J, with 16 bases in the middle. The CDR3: CASSLDQGNLPPQHF. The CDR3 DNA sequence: TGTGCCAGCAGCTTGGATCAGGGTAATCTTCCGCCCCAGCATTTT.

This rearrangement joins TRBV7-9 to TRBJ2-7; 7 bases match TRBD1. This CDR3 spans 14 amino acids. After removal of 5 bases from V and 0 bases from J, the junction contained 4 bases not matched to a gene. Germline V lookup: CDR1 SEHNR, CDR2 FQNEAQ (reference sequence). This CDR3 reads CASSPTGLSYEQYF. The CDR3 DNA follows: TGTGCCAGCAGCCCGACAGGGCTCTCCTACGAGCAGTACTTC.

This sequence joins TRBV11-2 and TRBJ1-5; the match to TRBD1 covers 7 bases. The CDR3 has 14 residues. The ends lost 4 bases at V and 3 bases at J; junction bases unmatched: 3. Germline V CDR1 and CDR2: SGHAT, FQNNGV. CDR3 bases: TGTGCCAGCAGCTCAGGGACAGTCAATCAGCCCCAGCATTTT. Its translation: CASSSGTVNQPQHF.

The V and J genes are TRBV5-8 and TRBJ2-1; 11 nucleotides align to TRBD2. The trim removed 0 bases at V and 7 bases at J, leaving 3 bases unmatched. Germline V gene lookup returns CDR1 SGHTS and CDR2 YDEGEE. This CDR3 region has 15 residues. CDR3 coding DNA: TGTGCCAGCAGCTTGGGGGCTAGCGGGAGGAATGAGCAGTTCTTC. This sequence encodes CASSLGASGRNEQFF.

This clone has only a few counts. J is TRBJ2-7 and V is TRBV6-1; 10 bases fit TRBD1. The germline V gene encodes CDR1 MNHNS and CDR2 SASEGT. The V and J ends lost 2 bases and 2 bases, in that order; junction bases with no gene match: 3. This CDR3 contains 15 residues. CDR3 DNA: TGTGCCAGCAGTGAATGGGGACAGGGGCCCTACGAGCAGTACTTC. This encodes CASSEWGQGPYEQYF.

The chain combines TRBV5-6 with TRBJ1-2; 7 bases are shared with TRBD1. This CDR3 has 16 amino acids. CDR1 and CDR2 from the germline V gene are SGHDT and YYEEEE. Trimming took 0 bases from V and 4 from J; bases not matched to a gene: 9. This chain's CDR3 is CASSLGPADRVYGYTF. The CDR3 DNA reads TGTGCCAGCAGCTTGGGCCCGGCAGACAGGGTCTATGGCTACACCTTC.

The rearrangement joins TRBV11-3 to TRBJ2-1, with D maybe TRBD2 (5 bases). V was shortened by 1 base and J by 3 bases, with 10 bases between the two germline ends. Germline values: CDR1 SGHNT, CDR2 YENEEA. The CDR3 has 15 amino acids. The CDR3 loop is CASSLADEGYNEQFF. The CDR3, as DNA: TGTGCCAGCAGCTTAGCCGACGAGGGCTACAATGAGCAGTTCTTC.

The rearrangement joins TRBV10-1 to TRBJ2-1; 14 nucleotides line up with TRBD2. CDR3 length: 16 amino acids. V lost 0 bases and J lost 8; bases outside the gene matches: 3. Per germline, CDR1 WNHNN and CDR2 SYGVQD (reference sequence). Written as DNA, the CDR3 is TGCGCCAGCAGTGAGTCGGGACTAGCGGGAGAGGATGAGCAGTTCTTC. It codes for CASSESGLAGEDEQFF.

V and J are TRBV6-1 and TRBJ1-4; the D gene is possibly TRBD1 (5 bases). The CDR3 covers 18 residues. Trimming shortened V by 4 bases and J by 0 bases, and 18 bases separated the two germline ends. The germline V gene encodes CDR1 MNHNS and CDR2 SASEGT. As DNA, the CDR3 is TGTGCCAGCAGTGTACAGGCGGGCGGGGCTGCAACTAATGAAAAACTGTTTTTT. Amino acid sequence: CASSVQAGGAATNEKLFF.

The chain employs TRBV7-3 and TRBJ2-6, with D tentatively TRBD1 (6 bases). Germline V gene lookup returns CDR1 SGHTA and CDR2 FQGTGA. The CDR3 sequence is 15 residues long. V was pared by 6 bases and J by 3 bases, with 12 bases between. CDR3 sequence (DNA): TGTGCCAGCAGTCAAGCAGGGGTTGGGGCCAACGTCCTGACTTTC. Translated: CASSQAGVGANVLTF.

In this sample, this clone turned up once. In DNA form, the CDR3 reads TGTGCCTGGAGTGTAGGTGGGAGGGGGTCAGATACGCAGTATTTT. It codes for CAWSVGGRGSDTQYF. V and J are TRBV30 and TRBJ2-3; TRBD2 is a possible D gene (7 bases). In germline, CDR1 is GTSNPN, CDR2 SVGIG (reference sequence). V lost 0 bases to trimming and J lost 4 bases, with 14 bases between them. The CDR3 length is 15 residues.

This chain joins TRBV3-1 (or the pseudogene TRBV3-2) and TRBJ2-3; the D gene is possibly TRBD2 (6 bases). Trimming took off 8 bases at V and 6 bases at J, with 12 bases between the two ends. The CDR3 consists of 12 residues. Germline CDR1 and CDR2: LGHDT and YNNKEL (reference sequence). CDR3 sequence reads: CASGPGGDTQYF. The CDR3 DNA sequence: TGTGCCAGCGGGCCTGGGGGGGATACGCAGTATTTT.

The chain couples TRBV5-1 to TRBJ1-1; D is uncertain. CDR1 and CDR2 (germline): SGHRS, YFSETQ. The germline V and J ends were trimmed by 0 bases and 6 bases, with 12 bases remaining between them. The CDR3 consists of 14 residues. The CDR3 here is CASSLGGQDAEAFF. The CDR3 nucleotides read TGCGCCAGCAGCTTGGGAGGGCAAGACGCTGAAGCTTTCTTT.

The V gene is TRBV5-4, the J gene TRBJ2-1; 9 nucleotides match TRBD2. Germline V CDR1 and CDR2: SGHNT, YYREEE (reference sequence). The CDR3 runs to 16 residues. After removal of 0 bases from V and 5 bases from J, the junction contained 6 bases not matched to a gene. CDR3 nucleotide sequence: TGTGCCAGCAGCTTGGGGGGACTAGCCGTCAACAATGAGCAGTTCTTC. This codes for CASSLGGLAVNNEQFF.

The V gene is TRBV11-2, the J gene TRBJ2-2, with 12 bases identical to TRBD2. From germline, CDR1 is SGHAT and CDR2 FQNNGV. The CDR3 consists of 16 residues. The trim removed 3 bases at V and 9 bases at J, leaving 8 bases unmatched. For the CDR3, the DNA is TGTGCCAGCAGCTTTGGACTAGCGGGACAACACCGGGAGCTGTTTTTT. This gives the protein CASSFGLAGQHRELFF.

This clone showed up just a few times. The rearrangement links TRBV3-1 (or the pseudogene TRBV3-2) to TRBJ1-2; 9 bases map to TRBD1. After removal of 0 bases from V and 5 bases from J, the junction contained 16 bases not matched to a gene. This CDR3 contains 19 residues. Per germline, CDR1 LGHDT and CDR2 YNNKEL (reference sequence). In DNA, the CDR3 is TGTGCCAGCAGCCAAGATAGAGGCGGGACAGGGCAGCTAATATATGGCTACACCTTC. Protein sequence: CASSQDRGGTGQLIYGYTF.

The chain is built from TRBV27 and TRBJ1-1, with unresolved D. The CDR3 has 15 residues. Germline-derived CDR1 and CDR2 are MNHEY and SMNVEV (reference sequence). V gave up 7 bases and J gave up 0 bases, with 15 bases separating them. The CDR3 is CASKRVGPMNTEAFF. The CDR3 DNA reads TGTGCCAGCAAGAGGGTCGGACCCATGAACACTGAAGCTTTCTTT.